This is a list of T cell receptor beta chains from one sample in a study of blood T cells in healthy people across ages. TCRdb re-derived calls from the 5' RACE reads in MiXCR, one entry per CDR3 protein. The table includes 600,000 or so distinct CDR3 sequences, 47% detected once. The sequencing sample was made of blood. All receptors come from a man at least 80 years old in good health. Each CDR3 is given with its conserved first and last residue. The D gene is left open where the match is weak. Clone size appears in some rows only: once, few, many, or a class for an expanded clone.

NA	NA	TRBV20-1	TRBJ2-4	TGCAGTGCTACTCGGGGATCCTACGGGCAGTACTTC	CSATRGSYGQYF
NA	TRBD2	TRBV6-2/TRBV6-3	TRBJ2-1	TGTGCCAGCAGACCTACTAGCGGGAGGGCCCGGTACAATGAGCAGTTCTTC	CASRPTSGRARYNEQFF
NA	NA	TRBV20-1	TRBJ2-3	TGCAGTGCTAGAGGGCTCACAGATACGCAGTATTTT	CSARGLTDTQYF
few	NA	TRBV20-1	TRBJ2-3	TGCAGTGCGTCGGGACGGAACCCTAGCACAGATACGCAGTATTTT	CSASGRNPSTDTQYF
few	TRBD2	TRBV7-2	TRBJ2-7	TGTGCCAGCAGCTTAGGGAGCGGGGGCAACTACGAGCAGTACTTC	CASSLGSGGNYEQYF
once	TRBD1	TRBV20-1	TRBJ2-5	TGCAGTGCTAGGGGACTGACAGGGGCGGAGACCCAGTACTTC	CSARGLTGAETQYF
NA	NA	TRBV5-1	TRBJ2-7	TGCGCCAGCAGTCTTGGCCAATTCGACGAGCAGTACTTC	CASSLGQFDEQYF
NA	TRBD1	TRBV20-1	TRBJ2-5	TGCGGTGCTAGAGTAGGGGGCTCCGGGACCCAGTACTTC	CGARVGGSGTQYF
NA	NA	TRBV5-6	TRBJ2-5	TGTGCCAGCAGCAAGGTCCTAGGGGAGACCCAGTACTTC	CASSKVLGETQYF
few	NA	TRBV29-1	TRBJ2-3	TGCAGCGTTGAGGGGGGAAGAACTGTCACAGATACGCAGTATTTT	CSVEGGRTVTDTQYF
NA	TRBD1	TRBV12-3/TRBV12-4	TRBJ1-1	TGTGCCAGCAGTCCTGACAGGGGGCAACCTCTGAACACTGAAGCTTTCTTT	CASSPDRGQPLNTEAFF
few	TRBD2	TRBV15	TRBJ2-3	TGTGCCACCAGCCAGAGATATGGACTAGAGTTTAATACGCAGTATTTT	CATSQRYGLEFNTQYF
NA	TRBD2	TRBV5-1	TRBJ2-7	TGCGCCAGCAGCTTGACTAGCGGGAGCCACGAGCAGTACTTC	CASSLTSGSHEQYF
few	TRBD1	TRBV5-5	TRBJ2-5	TGTGCCAGCAGACTTCCGGGACAGGGCACGGAGACCCAGTACTTC	CASRLPGQGTETQYF
few	NA	TRBV12-3/TRBV12-4	TRBJ2-2	TGTGCCAGCAGCTTAGGGGCGAACCCGAACACCGGGGAGCTGTTTTTT	CASSLGANPNTGELFF
NA	NA	TRBV25-1	TRBJ1-6	TGTGCCAGCGGAGCAGGGCGCTCACCCCTCCACTTT	CASGAGRSPLHF
NA	TRBD1	TRBV18	TRBJ2-5	TGTACCAGCTCACCTAACCGGGACAGCCAAGAGACCCAGTACTTC	CTSSPNRDSQETQYF